This T cell receptor beta chain was identified during a study of cytomegalovirus exposure and HLA in healthy donors. Study conclusions and caveats: As a later analysis showed, a missense DCLRE1C variant was linked to trimming of TCR beta V- and J-genes.

The PCR employed 60 Vbeta primers together with 13 Jbeta primers. TCRdb's copy holds only in-frame clones and misses some; the assay was immunoSEQ multiplex PCR. The table records approximately 150,000 clones, around four fifths of them present only once. To note about this clone: Its antigen is not identified.

Source material: PBMCs. The clonotype was recovered from a man younger than 30 in good health and CMV-seropositive.

CDR3 sequence reads: CASSEAQGNQPQHF. DNA for the CDR3: TGTGCCAGCAGTGAAGCGCAGGGAAATCAGCCCCAGCATTTT. This chain links TRBV6-1 with TRBJ1-5; D is possibly TRBD1 (5 bases). Germline CDR1 reads MNHNS; CDR2 reads SASEGT. V was pared by 0 bases and J by 4 bases, with 7 bases between. The CDR3 has 14 amino acids.